What follows are 2 T cell receptor beta chains derived from one specimen sequenced in a study of CD8+CD57+ T cells in acquired aplastic anemia. It was genomic DNA that served as the template for profiling TCR beta VDJ and CDR3. MiXCR was run by TCRdb on the reads, yielding one entry per CDR3 protein. Of hundreds of thousands of distinct CDR3 sequences in the sample, approximately 70% were seen once. Sequenced input: sorted CD4+, CD8+, or CD8+CD57+ T cells (not recorded which) from PBMCs. Receptor source: a human donor in good health, serving as a control.

The chain employs TRBV2 and TRBJ2-5; D remains unclear. Trimming shortened V by 6 bases and J by 5 bases, and 13 bases separated the two germline ends. The CDR3 is 13 residues long. Germline V lookup: CDR1 SNHLY, CDR2 FYNNEI. CDR3 loop: CASSPSAPETQYF. CDR3 nucleotide sequence: TGTGCCAGCAGCCCCTCAGCCCCGGAGACCCAGTACTTC.

J is TRBJ1-4 and V is TRBV5-6; the D is unclear. Trimming left V 4 bases short and J 6 bases short, with 13 bases between. CDR3 length: 14 amino acids. CDR1 and CDR2 (germline): SGHDT, YYEEEE. As DNA, the CDR3 is TGTGCCAGCAGCCAGGACGGGTGTTATGAAAAACTGTTTTTT. Translation gives CASSQDGCYEKLFF.